The 8 T cell receptor beta chains given below trace back to one sample, sequenced in a study of T cells expressing NK-cell markers. Reprocessing the 5' RACE reads, TCRdb reports a single entry for every CDR3 protein and omits DNA. The sample yields around 380,000 distinct CDR3 sequences, of which the top ten take up 9.5% to 12%. Sequences were obtained from blood T cells: a sorted CD56 or NKG2C T cell subset, CD4+ or CD8+ T cells, or bulk PBMC T cells (not recorded which). These receptors came from a woman aged 50 to 60 in good health.

The chain uses TRBV5-1 and TRBJ2-1. CDR1 is SGHRS, CDR2 YFSETQ, per germline. The CDR3 sequence is 14 residues long. The CDR3 region is CASSLNGEVNEQFF.

This chain connects TRBV12-3 or TRBV12-4 to TRBJ2-2; the D gene TCRdb calls, TRBD2, cannot be checked with no DNA. CDR3 length: 14 residues. CDR3 loop: CASSFDLAVGELFF.

This chain connects TRBV3-1 to TRBJ1-6. CDR1 LGHDT and CDR2 YNNKEL come from the germline V gene (reference sequence). This CDR3 spans 16 amino acids. This CDR3 is CASSPPGRSYNSPLHF.

The rearrangement links TRBV2 to TRBJ1-3. The V gene's germline CDR1 is SNHLY and CDR2 FYNNEI. The CDR3 is 14 amino acids. The CDR3 is CASRRSGEGNTIYF.

This rearrangement joins TRBV27 to TRBJ2-5; the TCRdb call, TRBD2, lacks DNA for checking. This CDR3 region has 16 residues. CDR1 is MNHEY and CDR2 is SMNVEV in the germline V gene (reference sequence). The CDR3 is CASSRSGRASQETQYF.

The chain is built from TRBV21-1 and TRBJ2-6; TCRdb proposes TRBD1, but this gene call is untestable without DNA. TRBV21-1 is a known pseudogene. The CDR3 is 17 amino acids. The CDR3 region is CASIPGQGDSGANVLTF.

The CDR3 sequence is CAWSLRRQNTDTQYF. The chain recombines TRBV30 with TRBJ2-3. This CDR3 is 15 amino acids long. Germline V lookup: CDR1 GTSNPN, CDR2 SVGIG (reference sequence).

The genes are TRBV24-1 and TRBJ2-3; the TCRdb call, TRBD1, lacks DNA for checking. The length of the CDR3 is 14 residues. The V gene's germline CDR1 is KGHDR and CDR2 SFDVKD. The chain's CDR3 is CATSDPGRTDTQYF.